This T cell receptor (beta chain) was documented in a study of regulatory T cells in long-lasting Graves disease. This clonotype was observed at least ten times. The time point denotes: newly diagnosed GD, antithyroid drugs for less than 3 months. RNA extracted from PBMCs served as the sequencing template. Investigators prepared the TCR beta libraries by applying iRepertoire HTBI primers and Arm-PCR of CDR3 regions. TCRdb re-called the multiplex PCR reads through MiXCR, storing one row per CDR3 protein. In the table there are roughly 260,000 distinct CDR3 sequences, around 19% of which are singletons. This CDR3 is built from 15 residues. Trimming pared 1 base from V and 3 bases from J, leaving 10 bases between. Germline assignment: CDR1 MGHRA and CDR2 YSYEKL. These data are also associated with another study on T cells in Graves' hyperthyroidism and ophthalmopathy.

This specimen was peripheral blood mononuclear cells (PBMCs), taken at new diagnosis, from a patient treated with antithyroid drugs. The source of this sequence is a woman aged 25 to 39 with Graves disease. The chain recombines TRBV4-1 with TRBJ1-3; perhaps TRBD1 as D (5 bases). CDR3 nucleotide sequence: TGCGCCAGCAGCCAAGTCCCGGGGGTTGGAAACACCATATATTTT. Protein sequence: CASSQVPGVGNTIYF.